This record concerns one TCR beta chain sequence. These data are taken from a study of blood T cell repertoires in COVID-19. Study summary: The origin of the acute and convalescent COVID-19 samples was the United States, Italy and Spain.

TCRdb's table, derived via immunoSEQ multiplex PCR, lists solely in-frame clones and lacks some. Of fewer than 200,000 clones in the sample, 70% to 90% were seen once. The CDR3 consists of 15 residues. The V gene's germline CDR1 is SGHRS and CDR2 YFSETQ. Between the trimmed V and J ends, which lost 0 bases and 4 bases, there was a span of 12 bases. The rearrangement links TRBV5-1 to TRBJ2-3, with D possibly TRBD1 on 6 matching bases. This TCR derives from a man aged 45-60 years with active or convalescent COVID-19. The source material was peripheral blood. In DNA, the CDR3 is TGCGCCAGCAGCTTGGGGGGGCATGGGTCAGATACGCAGTATTTT. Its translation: CASSLGGHGSDTQYF.